This T cell receptor (beta chain) was documented in a study of T cell responses to AZD1222 COVID-19 vaccine. The V end was cut by 5 bases, the J end by 0 bases, with 13 bases between. The CDR3 is 16 amino acids. The germline V gene encodes CDR1 SNHLY and CDR2 FYNNEI. Some clones are missing from TCRdb's copy, which holds only in-frame ones; the method was immunoSEQ multiplex PCR. The sample includes about 92,000 clones, just over 85% of them seen just once. Source: peripheral blood, taken on day 0 of MenACWY control vaccination. The chain links TRBV2 to TRBJ2-2; D is perhaps TRBD1 (6 bases). The sequence was collected from an adult in good health. This chain's CDR3 is CASSPEDSSNTGELFF. CDR3 sequence (DNA): TGTGCCAGCAGTCCCGAGGACAGTTCGAACACCGGGGAGCTGTTTTTT.